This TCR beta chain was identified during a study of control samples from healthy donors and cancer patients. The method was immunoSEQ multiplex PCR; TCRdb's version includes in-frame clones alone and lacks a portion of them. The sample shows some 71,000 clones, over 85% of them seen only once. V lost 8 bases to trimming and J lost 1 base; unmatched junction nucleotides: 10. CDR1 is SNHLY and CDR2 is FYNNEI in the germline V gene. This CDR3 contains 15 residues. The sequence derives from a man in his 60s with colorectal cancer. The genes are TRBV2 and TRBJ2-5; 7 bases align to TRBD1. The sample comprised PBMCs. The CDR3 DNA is TGTGCCAGCCACGTTACAGGGGCGTCCCAAGAGACCCAGTACTTC. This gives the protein CASHVTGASQETQYF.